This T cell receptor (beta chain) was profiled in a study of response to subunit inactivated influenza vaccine. Study-level findings and limits: Seasonal influenza vaccination, on each occasion, was suggested by the authors to recruit few new T cells.

The V and J ends lost 4 bases and 2 bases respectively, with 15 bases between them. The germline V gene has CDR1 SGHNT and CDR2 YYREEE (reference sequence). This CDR3 contains 15 residues. This clonotype has just a few counts. Its antigen is not identified. TCRdb re-called the RT-PCR reads through MiXCR, storing one row per CDR3 protein. The sample yields some 300,000 distinct CDR3 sequences, over 20% seen once. The sample consisted of PBMCs from blood, taken less than 22 months after vaccination. The chain joins TRBV5-4 to TRBJ1-2; the D is unclear. This clonotype was obtained from a man between 50 and 69 years old who received an inactivated influenza vaccine. The CDR3 DNA reads as TGTGCCAGCAGCCCGCAAGGGAGGGTCAACTATGGCTACACCTTC. Protein product: CASSPQGRVNYGYTF.